This TCR beta chain was recovered during a study of identical twins (dated by TCRdb to between 2015 and 2016). In the study overall: To test whether fetal clonotypes persist, the study used deep sequencing on TCR alpha and beta repertoires from monozygotic twins, unrelated adults of various ages, and cord blood. To rule out contamination, replicate twin experiments were performed at different times with different library preparation protocols.

This clonotype was found a few times. Its antigen is unknown. Base quality data are lacking; no much larger clone is found one base away. For CDR1 and CDR2, the germline V gene lists MNHEY and SVGAGI. There are 14 amino acids in the CDR3, from cysteine to phenylalanine inclusive. Only CDR3 DNA remains: 42 bases, in frame from the first base. V lost 0 bases and J lost 9 bases; the stretch between them is 12 bases long. Broader findings and caveats from the paper: The excess sharing between twins in beta out-of-frame sequences was weaker because fewer shared sequences reduced the signal-to-noise ratio. In monozygotic twins, out-of-frame TCR alpha sharing was systematically underestimated by recombination models, although the models agreed with sharing between unrelated individuals. Invariant T cells such as MAIT and iNKT could partly confound zero-insertion analyses, though diverse VJ usage argued against this for most clonotypes. Abundant cord blood beta clonotypes had fewer insertions, young adult naive repertoires showed a similar but weaker trend, and memory repertoires showed no such trend. Because the same donors could not be followed over many years, conclusions were based on cross-sectional statistical analysis. Out-of-frame TCR alpha sequences shared between twins showed an excess of low generation-probability sequences compared with coincidental sharing between unrelated individuals.

Libraries came from 5' RACE. The instrument was an Illumina HiSeq 2000. Template switching added a universal primer binding site, and the final cDNA carried a unique molecular identifier that allowed TCR cDNA molecules to be counted accurately. Specific primers in the conserved constant-segment region were used to synthesize first-strand cDNA for the TCR alpha and beta chains. To control for contamination, every cDNA library was double barcoded, receiving both a SMART-Mk sample barcode and Illumina barcodes. TruSeq adapter sequences, together with Illumina sample barcodes, were added in two successive PCR steps. TCR alpha and beta cDNA libraries were sequenced on the Illumina HiSeq platform with custom primers. The source study handled its data this way. MiGEC was used to process raw reads and extract unique molecular identifiers, and MiXCR was used to find CDR3 positions. For each individual, recombination models were inferred using an EM algorithm with the repgenHMM and IGoR tools. Shared clonotypes were analyzed with the tcR package in R, and sharing was normalized by the product of cloneset sizes. Out-of-frame nonproductive sequences were analyzed to study raw recombination free of thymic and clonal selection effects. TCRdb reworked the public reads: Q25 trimming with fastp, MiXCR clone assembly, productive beta chains retained. Rows are unified per CDR3 protein, each entry keeping the most common DNA and genes. The V and J calls here are based on TCRdb, not the publication. The sample records hundreds of thousands of distinct CDR3 sequences, approximately 7% of which are singletons. Together, the top ten hold 3.6% of the sample.

All donors were healthy Caucasians. Three pairs of female monozygotic twins, all aged roughly 18 to 29 years, were included in the twin cohort. Miltenyi CD45RO+ enrichment and human naive T-cell isolation kits were used to isolate memory (CD45RO+) and naive T cells from PBMC. The sample was also linked to a second study, of yellow fever vaccine responses in identical twins. The second paper states: According to the authors, in identical twins the way T cells responded to vaccination appeared partly convergent and partly personalized. In identical twins, the study followed T cell clones that responded to the vaccine with precision.

This receptor chain uses TRBV6-5 and TRBJ2-1; no D gene is confidently identified. Sequencing was performed on memory (CD45RO+) T cells sorted from blood. The label giving this sample's cell subset or site can be read as: CD45RO+ enriched T cells. The receptor's source is a woman aged 18-29 years in good health. The sequenced DNA: TGTGCCAGCAGTTACTCTGGTAAGGATGCTGAGCAGTTCTTC. Translated, it reads CASSYSGKDAEQFF.